Each of the 26 T cell receptor beta chains below was sequenced from the same sample in a study of blood T cell repertoires in COVID-19. Assay: immunoSEQ multiplex PCR; the TCRdb copy retains only in-frame clones and omits some. Of 130,000 to 150,000 clones listed, approximately 80% are singletons. Material for sequencing was peripheral blood. Receptors were obtained from a human donor in a cohort sampled during active COVID-19.

The chain uses TRBV5-1 and TRBJ1-4, with 7 bases aligning to TRBD1. The CDR3 sequence is 14 residues long. Per the germline V gene, CDR1 is SGHRS and CDR2 is YFSETQ. V shed 0 bases, J shed 5 bases, and the junction held 1 base outside the gene matches. CDR3 sequence reads: CASSLGGGNEKLFF. The DNA for the CDR3 is TGCGCCAGCAGCTTGGGAGGGGGCAATGAAAAACTGTTTTTT. The whole variable domain, remainder taken from reference TRBV5-1 and TRBJ1-4, is KAGVTQTPRYLIKTRGQQVTLSCSPISGHRSVSWYQQTPGQGLQFLFEYFSETQRNKGNFPGRFSGRQFSNSRSEMNVSTLELGDSALYLCASSLGGGNEKLFFGSGTQLSVL.

The rearrangement joins TRBV4-3 to TRBJ2-7; 11 nucleotides align to TRBD2. The V gene's germline CDR1 is LGHNA and CDR2 YSLEER. The CDR3 runs to 19 residues. V trimming: 2 bases; J trimming: 3 bases; junction bases outside the gene matches: 15. CDR3 DNA sequence: TGCGCCAGCAGCCAAAAGTTAACAACTAGCGGGGGCCATCTCTACGAGCAGTACTTC. Translation gives CASSQKLTTSGGHLYEQYF.

This chain connects TRBV7-6 to TRBJ1-3; the match to TRBD1 covers 7 bases. Germline values: CDR1 SGHVS, CDR2 FNYEAQ. V lost 3 bases to trimming and J lost 4 bases; unmatched junction nucleotides: 0. The CDR3 sequence is 13 residues long. CDR3 sequence: CASSLGQGNTIYF. CDR3 in DNA: TGTGCCAGCAGCTTGGGACAGGGAAACACCATATATTTT. Drawing the rest from reference TRBV7-6 and TRBJ1-3, the complete variable domain is GAGVSQSPRYKVTKRGQDVALRCDPISGHVSLYWYRQALGQGPEFLTYFNYEAQQDKSGLPNDRFSAERPEGSISTLTIQRTEQRDSAMYRCASSLGQGNTIYFGEGSWLTVV.

V usage is TRBV5-1 and J usage is TRBJ1-1, with TRBD1 as a possible D gene (6 bases). CDR3 length equals 15 residues. The V end lost 1 base, the J end lost 2 bases, and 12 bases lay between the germline ends. Germline CDR1 is SGHRS and CDR2 is YFSETQ. CDR3 amino acids: CASSLSGGVNTEAFF. Written as DNA, the CDR3 is TGCGCCAGCAGCTTGAGCGGGGGCGTAAACACTGAAGCTTTCTTT.

CDR3 DNA: TGCGCCAGCAGCCAAGGTTCCTGGGCTAGCGGGGGCGCCTCCTACAATGAGCAGTTCTTC. This encodes CASSQGSWASGGASYNEQFF. The V call is TRBV4-1, the J call TRBJ2-1, with 10 bases fitting TRBD2. V was pared by 1 base and J by 0 bases, with 12 bases of the junction left unmatched. The CDR3 sequence is 20 residues long. The V gene's germline CDR1 is MGHRA and CDR2 YSYEKL.

The chain couples TRBV14 to TRBJ2-3; 9 bases agree with TRBD2. The CDR3 extends over 17 amino acids. Germline V gene lookup returns CDR1 SGHDN and CDR2 FVKESK. J lost 4 bases, V lost 4 bases, and 12 bases had no gene match. The CDR3: CASSRVSGGASPDTQYF. The CDR3 DNA reads as TGTGCCAGCAGCCGAGTTAGCGGGGGCGCTTCCCCAGATACGCAGTATTTT.

This chain joins TRBV20-1 and TRBJ1-1; 7 nucleotides agree with TRBD1. CDR1 is DFQATT, CDR2 SNEGSKA, per germline (reference sequence). The CDR3 is 11 amino acids. The V segment lost 5 bases and the J segment 10 bases; nucleotides outside the gene matches: 7. The CDR3 is CSAPRGPVAFF. The DNA of the CDR3 is TGCAGTGCTCCAAGGGGGCCCGTAGCTTTCTTT.

The genes are TRBV5-1 and TRBJ1-4; a weak D match, TRBD1 (6 bases). CDR3 length: 15 residues. The V end was cut by 0 bases, the J end by 8 bases, with 14 bases between. Germline CDR1 SGHRS, CDR2 YFSETQ. CDR3 sequence (DNA): TGCGCCAGCAGCTTGGACGGGACACGCGGCGAAAAACTGTTTTTT. Translating it yields CASSLDGTRGEKLFF.

This sequence joins TRBV6-5 and TRBJ1-3; TRBD1 matches at 7 bases. The trim removed 6 bases at V and 6 bases at J, leaving 5 bases unmatched. The CDR3 is made up of 13 amino acids. Germline V gene sequence: CDR1 MNHEY, CDR2 SVGAGI. The CDR3 DNA reads as TGTGCCAGCAGGGGGACAGTTCCAAACACCATATATTTT. Protein product: CASRGTVPNTIYF.

The chain carries TRBV18 and TRBJ1-1, with a tentative D call TRBD1 (5 bases). Germline V gene data show CDR1 as KGHSH and CDR2 as LQKENI. V lost 3 bases and J lost 8, with 19 bases in between. The CDR3 is 15 amino acids. This CDR3 is CASSPSQGSPYEAFF. DNA of the CDR3: TGTGCCAGCTCACCGTCTCAGGGTTCTCCGTACGAAGCTTTCTTT.

This CDR3 is CASSLSTGGSYEQYF. The CDR3 DNA reads as TGTGCCAGCAGTCTATCGACAGGGGGATCCTACGAGCAGTACTTC. J is TRBJ2-7 and V is TRBV6-5; 9 bases are a match to TRBD1. V lost 5 bases, J lost 1 base, and 6 bases stayed unmatched. CDR3 length equals 15 residues. Germline CDR1 and CDR2: MNHEY and SVGAGI.

V usage is TRBV7-3 and J usage is TRBJ1-1, with 7 bases aligning to TRBD1. The CDR3 length is 14 residues. The V and J ends lost 5 bases and 0 bases, in that order; junction bases with no gene match: 3. Looked up from germline, CDR1 is SGHTA and CDR2 is FQGTGA. Written as DNA, the CDR3 is TGTGCCAGCAGCCCCGGACAGGTGAACACTGAAGCTTTCTTT. It encodes CASSPGQVNTEAFF. The variable domain in full, completed from reference TRBV7-3 and TRBJ1-1, reads GAGVSQTPSNKVTEKGKYVELRCDPISGHTALYWYRQSLGQGPEFLIYFQGTGAADDSGLPNDRFFAVRPEGSVSTLKIQRTERGDSAVYLCASSPGQVNTEAFFGQGTRLTVV.

The chain has TRBV5-1 and TRBJ1-3; a possible D gene is TRBD1 (6 bases). CDR1 is SGHRS, CDR2 YFSETQ, per germline. V was cut by 2 bases and J by 1 base, with 13 bases left in between. The CDR3 is made up of 16 amino acids. CDR3 in amino acids: CASSLSTGGSGNTIYF. DNA for the CDR3: TGCGCCAGCAGCTTATCGACAGGAGGTTCTGGAAACACCATATATTTT.

The chain employs TRBV4-2 and TRBJ2-2; D is possibly TRBD1 (7 bases). Germline V lookup: CDR1 LGHNA, CDR2 YNFKEQ. V shed 3 bases and J shed 3 bases, with 14 bases lying between them. CDR3 size: 16 residues. CDR3: CASSQSPRGDTGELFF. CDR3 nucleotide sequence: TGTGCCAGCAGCCAGTCCCCCAGGGGGGACACCGGGGAGCTGTTTTTT.

The rearrangement links TRBV24-1 to TRBJ1-5; TRBD1 matches 7 bases. Germline loops: CDR1 KGHDR, CDR2 SFDVKD. The CDR3 totals 13 residues. The V segment lost 9 bases and the J segment 5 bases; nucleotides outside the gene matches: 6. CDR3 sequence reads: CATQGGEYQPQHF. Written as DNA, the CDR3 is TGTGCCACCCAAGGGGGCGAGTATCAGCCCCAGCATTTT.

The J gene is TRBJ1-3, the V gene TRBV6-1; perhaps TRBD1 as D (6 bases). CDR1 is MNHNS, CDR2 SASEGT, per germline. Trimming stripped 1 base from V and 3 bases from J, with 16 bases between. This CDR3 has 17 residues. This CDR3 is CASSEEGGRGYGNTIYF. The DNA of the CDR3 is TGTGCCAGCAGTGAAGAAGGAGGGAGGGGGTATGGAAACACCATATATTTT.

The chain carries TRBV12-5 and TRBJ2-3; tentatively, D is TRBD1 (6 bases). Between the trimmed V and J ends, which lost 8 bases and 4 bases, there was a span of 16 bases. CDR1 is LGHNT and CDR2 is FRNRAP in the germline V gene. The CDR3 has 14 amino acids. Here the CDR3 DNA reads TGTGCTAGTCGTCGGGCAGGGGCATCAGATACGCAGTATTTT. Amino acid sequence: CASRRAGASDTQYF.

This clone was observed a few times. V usage is TRBV4-1 and J usage is TRBJ1-5; TRBD1 might be the D (5 bases). CDR1 and CDR2 (germline): MGHRA, YSYEKL. The CDR3 spans 16 residues. Deletions cut 1 base from V and 6 bases from J, with 16 bases between. In DNA, the CDR3 is TGCGCCAGCAGCCAAGGTATCGGGGGAAGGGGTCAGCCCCAGCATTTT. The encoded protein is CASSQGIGGRGQPQHF.

This clone occurred a few times. The V call is TRBV28, the J call TRBJ1-6; 7 bases fit TRBD1. The ends lost 6 bases at V and 7 bases at J; junction bases unmatched: 18. This CDR3 region has 18 residues. Germline CDR1 and CDR2: MDHEN and SYDVKM. For the CDR3, the DNA is TGTGCCAGCAGCCCCATGAAGACAGGGAGCGCAGGGAATTCACCCCTCCACTTT. Translation gives CASSPMKTGSAGNSPLHF.

V and J are TRBV19 and TRBJ2-4; a possible D gene is TRBD1 (5 bases). In germline, CDR1 is LNHDA, CDR2 SQIVND (reference sequence). The CDR3 loop spans 15 amino acids. The germline V and J ends were trimmed by 3 bases and 3 bases, with 12 bases remaining between them. The CDR3 reads CASSILQGGKNIQYF. CDR3 in DNA: TGTGCCAGTAGTATCCTTCAGGGTGGCAAAAACATTCAGTACTTC.

The chain couples TRBV5-4 to TRBJ2-1; TRBD2 is a possible D gene (6 bases). Germline V gene lookup returns CDR1 SGHNT and CDR2 YYREEE (reference sequence). This CDR3 is 12 amino acids long. V dropped 1 base and J dropped 10 bases, with 9 bases sitting between them. The CDR3 spells CASSLPSAEQFF. In DNA, the CDR3 is TGTGCCAGCAGCTTGCCTAGCGCGGAGCAGTTCTTC.

The J gene is TRBJ2-7, the V gene TRBV21-1; TRBD1 is the table's D call, not checked against the DNA. TRBV21-1 is a pseudogene locus. The CDR3 sequence is 14 residues long. The CDR3 region has the DNA TGTGCCAGCAAAGAGGACAGCAACCTCTACGAGCAGTACTTC. Protein product: CASKEDSNLYEQYF.

This sequence joins TRBV10-3 and TRBJ1-5, with D maybe TRBD1 (6 bases). The V end was cut by 4 bases, the J end by 2 bases, with 15 bases between. The germline V gene encodes CDR1 ENHRY and CDR2 SYGVKD. This CDR3 comprises 16 residues. The CDR3 nucleotides are TGTGCCATCAGTGCCTCCGGGACAACGCGCAATCAGCCCCAGCATTTT. Residues: CAISASGTTRNQPQHF.

This clone has just a few counts. The chain uses TRBV29-1 and TRBJ1-5; tentative D call: TRBD1 (5 bases). Germline assignment: CDR1 SQVTM and CDR2 ANQGSEA. V was shortened by 6 bases and J by 5 bases, with 14 bases between the two germline ends. This CDR3 spans 13 amino acids. CDR3 in amino acids: CSVTQGMDQPQHF. CDR3 sequence (DNA): TGCAGCGTCACTCAGGGAATGGATCAGCCCCAGCATTTT.

J is TRBJ1-3 and V is TRBV9; D is unresolved. CDR1 SGDLS and CDR2 YYNGEE come from the germline V gene. With 2 bases removed from V and 0 bases from J, the gap between germline ends came to 6 bases. The CDR3 has 14 amino acids. CDR3 loop: CASSVKLSGNTIYF. As DNA, the CDR3 is TGTGCCAGCAGCGTTAAACTCTCTGGAAACACCATATATTTT.

The CDR3 sequence: CASSLGTTQGSGNTIYF. CDR3 DNA sequence: TGTGCCAGCAGTTTAGGCACCACCCAGGGCTCTGGAAACACCATATATTTT. This chain joins TRBV28 and TRBJ1-3, with a weak D call TRBD1 (5 bases). The CDR3 has 17 amino acids. Trimming left V 2 bases short and J 0 bases short, with 14 bases between. CDR1 is MDHEN, CDR2 SYDVKM, per germline.